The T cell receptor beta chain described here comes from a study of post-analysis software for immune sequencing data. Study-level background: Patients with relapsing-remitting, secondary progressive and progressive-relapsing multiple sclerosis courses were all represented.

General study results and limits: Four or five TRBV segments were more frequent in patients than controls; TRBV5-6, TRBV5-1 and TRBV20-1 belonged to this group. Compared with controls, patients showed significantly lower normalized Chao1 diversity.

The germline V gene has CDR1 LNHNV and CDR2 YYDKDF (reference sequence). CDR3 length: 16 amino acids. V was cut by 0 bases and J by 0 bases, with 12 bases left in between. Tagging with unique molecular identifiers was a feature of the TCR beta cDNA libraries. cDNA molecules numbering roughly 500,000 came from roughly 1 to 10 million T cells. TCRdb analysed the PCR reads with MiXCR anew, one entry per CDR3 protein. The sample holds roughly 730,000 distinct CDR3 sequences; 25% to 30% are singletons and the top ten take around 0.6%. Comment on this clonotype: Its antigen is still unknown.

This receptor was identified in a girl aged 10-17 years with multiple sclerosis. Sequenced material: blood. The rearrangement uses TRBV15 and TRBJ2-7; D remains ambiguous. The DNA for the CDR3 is TGTGCCACCAGCAGAGATCTGCGACGCAACTCCTACGAGCAGTACTTC. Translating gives CATSRDLRRNSYEQYF.